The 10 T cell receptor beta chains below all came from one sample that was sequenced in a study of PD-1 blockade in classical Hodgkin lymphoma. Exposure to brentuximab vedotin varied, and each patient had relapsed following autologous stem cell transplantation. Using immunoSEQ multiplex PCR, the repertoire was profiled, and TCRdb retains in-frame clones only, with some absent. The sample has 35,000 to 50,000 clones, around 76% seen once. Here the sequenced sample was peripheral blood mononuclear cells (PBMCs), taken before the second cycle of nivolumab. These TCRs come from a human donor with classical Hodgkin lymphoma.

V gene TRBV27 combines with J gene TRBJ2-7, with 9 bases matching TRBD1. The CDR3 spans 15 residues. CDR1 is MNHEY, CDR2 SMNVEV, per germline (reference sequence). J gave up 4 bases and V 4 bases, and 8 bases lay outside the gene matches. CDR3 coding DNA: TGTGCCAGCAGTTCCCTCGGGACAGGGACGTACGAGCAGTACTTC. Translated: CASSSLGTGTYEQYF.

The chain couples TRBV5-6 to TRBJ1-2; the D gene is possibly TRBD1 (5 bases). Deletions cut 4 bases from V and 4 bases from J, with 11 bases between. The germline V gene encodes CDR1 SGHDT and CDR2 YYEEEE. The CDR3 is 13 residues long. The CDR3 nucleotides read TGTGCCAGCAGCCTCTCTGGGGCCTATGGCTACACCTTC. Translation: CASSLSGAYGYTF.

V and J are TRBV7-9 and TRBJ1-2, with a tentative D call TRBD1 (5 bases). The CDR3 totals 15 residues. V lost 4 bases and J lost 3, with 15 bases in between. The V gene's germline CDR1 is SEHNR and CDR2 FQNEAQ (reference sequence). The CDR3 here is CASSSSRDGHYGYTF. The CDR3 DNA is TGTGCCAGCAGCTCTTCAAGGGACGGACACTATGGCTACACCTTC.

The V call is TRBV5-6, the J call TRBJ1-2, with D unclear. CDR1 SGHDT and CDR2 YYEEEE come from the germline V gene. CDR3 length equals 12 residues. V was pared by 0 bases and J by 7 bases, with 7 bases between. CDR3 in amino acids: CASSLGVSGYTF. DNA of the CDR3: TGTGCCAGCAGCTTGGGGGTTAGTGGCTACACCTTC.

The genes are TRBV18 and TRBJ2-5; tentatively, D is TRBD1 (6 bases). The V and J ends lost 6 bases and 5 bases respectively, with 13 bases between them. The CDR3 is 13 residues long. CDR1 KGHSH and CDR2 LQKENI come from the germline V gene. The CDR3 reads CASSSDSFETQYF. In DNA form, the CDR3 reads TGTGCCAGCTCGTCGGACAGCTTCGAGACCCAGTACTTC.

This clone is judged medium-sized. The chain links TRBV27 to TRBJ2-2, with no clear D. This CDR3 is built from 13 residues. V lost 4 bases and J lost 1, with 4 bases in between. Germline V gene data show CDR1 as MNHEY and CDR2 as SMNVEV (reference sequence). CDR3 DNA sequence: TGTGCCAGCAGTTGGCAGAACACCGGGGAGCTGTTTTTT. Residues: CASSWQNTGELFF.

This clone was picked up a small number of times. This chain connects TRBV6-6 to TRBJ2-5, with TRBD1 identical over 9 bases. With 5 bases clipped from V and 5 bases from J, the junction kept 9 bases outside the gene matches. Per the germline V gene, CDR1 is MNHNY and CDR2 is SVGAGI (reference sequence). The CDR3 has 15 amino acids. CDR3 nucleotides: TGTGCCAGCAGTCCCGGGACAGGGTTGGAGGAGACCCAGTACTTC. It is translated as CASSPGTGLEETQYF.

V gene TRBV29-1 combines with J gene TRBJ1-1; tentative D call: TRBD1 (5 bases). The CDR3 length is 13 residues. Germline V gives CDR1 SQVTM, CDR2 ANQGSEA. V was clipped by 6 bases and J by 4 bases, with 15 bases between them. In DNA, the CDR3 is TGCAGCGTCCGAGACATGGGGGGCACTGAAGCTTTCTTT. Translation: CSVRDMGGTEAFF.

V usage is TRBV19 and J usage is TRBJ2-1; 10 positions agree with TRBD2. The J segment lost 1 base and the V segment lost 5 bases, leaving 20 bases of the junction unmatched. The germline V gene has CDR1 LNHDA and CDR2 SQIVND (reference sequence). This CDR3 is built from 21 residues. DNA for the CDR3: TGTGCCAGTAGTTCCCGAGTCCGAGCGGGGGGGCAATTGGGATCCTACAATGAGCAGTTCTTC. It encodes CASSSRVRAGGQLGSYNEQFF.

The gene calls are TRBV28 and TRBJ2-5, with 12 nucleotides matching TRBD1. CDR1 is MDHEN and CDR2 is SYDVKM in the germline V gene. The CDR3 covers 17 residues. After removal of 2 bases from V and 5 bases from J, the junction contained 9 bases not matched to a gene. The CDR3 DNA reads TGTGCCAGCAGTTTACTTACCGGGACAGGGGGCTATGAGACCCAGTACTTC. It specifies CASSLLTGTGGYETQYF.